This TCR beta chain originates from a study of blood T cell repertoires in COVID-19. The V end was cut by 2 bases, the J end by 5 bases, with 25 bases between. Germline-derived CDR1 and CDR2 are WSHSY and SAAADI. The CDR3 covers 19 residues. Only in-frame clones appear in the TCRdb table, and some are missing; sequencing was by immunoSEQ multiplex PCR. The sample yields over 150,000 clones, 75% to 90% seen once. Before being deemed recovered, Cohort 3 donors had two negative PCRs, clearance, or symptom resolution. This clonotype originated in a man in his forties who had recovered from COVID-19. The rearrangement joins TRBV10-2 to TRBJ1-5; D possibly corresponds to TRBD1 (6 bases). The sample taken for sequencing was PBMCs or T cells enriched from blood (not recorded which). The CDR3 sequence is CASSESPAGAGTWDQPQHF. The CDR3 DNA reads as TGCGCCAGCAGTGAGAGCCCGGCAGGGGCAGGCACATGGGATCAGCCCCAGCATTTT.